This T cell receptor (beta chain) was captured in a study of Graves' ophthalmopathy and Graves' hyperthyroidism. About the research overall: Stable hyperthyroidism denotes an absence of ophthalmopathy throughout 18 months of follow-up.

RNA served as the template for amplifying TCR beta CDR3 regions. RT-PCR was first run with HTBI primers, then multiplex PCR in a second round. TCRdb passed the multiplex PCR reads through MiXCR, listing each CDR3 protein once. The sample has around 520,000 distinct CDR3 sequences, about 40% seen once. Comments on this clonotype: Its specificity is unknown.

Findings of the study overall: The majority of expanded thyroid clonotypes above 0.001 frequency also occurred in blood. The model's prediction of ophthalmopathy progression had 65% to 71% sensitivity and approximately 76% specificity.

The CDR3 runs to 21 residues. The V end lost 4 bases, the J end lost 0 bases, and 31 bases lay between the germline ends. Germline CDR1 reads LGHDT; CDR2 reads YNNKEL (reference sequence). The sequencing input was peripheral blood or thyroid tissue (not recorded which). The V and J genes are TRBV3-1 and TRBJ2-7, with unresolved D. This receptor was identified in an adult man with Graves' hyperthyroidism. CDR3 sequence (DNA): TGTGCCAGCAGCCCGCTAATATTAGGACCGACTCATCCCACTACCTCCTACGAGCAGTACTTC. The encoded protein is CASSPLILGPTHPTTSYEQYF.